This TCR beta chain came from a study of shared clonotypes between healthy human individuals. Study-wide context: CD4 naive and CD4 memory each took three plates per donor, while CD8 naive took two and CD8 memory one. Points from the study as a whole: Incompleteness in sorted-subset sequencing, despite large depth, was shown by rarefaction. A few donors shared about 5% of their naive CD4 clonotypes.

The data were produced by immunoSEQ multiplex PCR, yet TCRdb's version contains in-frame clones alone and is incomplete. The repertoire holds 2 million to 2.5 million clones, with 85% to 95% as singletons. Trimming pared 5 bases from V and 3 bases from J, leaving 19 bases between. Germline CDR1 is SGHVS and CDR2 is FQNEAQ. The CDR3 extends over 17 amino acids. This clone occurred once. The antigen remains undetermined. The sequencing input was naive CD4+ T cells from PBMCs. The sample's subset: CD45RA+ positively selected. This TCR was sampled from a young man in good health. Some clones in this sample may be carry-over from other donors' samples. The rearrangement links TRBV7-8 to TRBJ1-4; D possibly corresponds to TRBD1 (5 bases). The CDR3 is CASSPDYMRQSNEKLFF. CDR3 nucleotides: TGTGCCAGCAGCCCCGACTATATGAGACAGTCTAATGAAAAACTGTTTTTT. Complete variable domain (other parts from reference TRBV7-8 and TRBJ1-4): GAGVSQSPRYKVAKRGQDVALRCDPISGHVSLFWYQQALGQGPEFLTYFQNEAQLDKSGLPSDRFFAERPEGSVSTLKIQRTQQEDSAVYLCASSPDYMRQSNEKLFFGSGTQLSVL.